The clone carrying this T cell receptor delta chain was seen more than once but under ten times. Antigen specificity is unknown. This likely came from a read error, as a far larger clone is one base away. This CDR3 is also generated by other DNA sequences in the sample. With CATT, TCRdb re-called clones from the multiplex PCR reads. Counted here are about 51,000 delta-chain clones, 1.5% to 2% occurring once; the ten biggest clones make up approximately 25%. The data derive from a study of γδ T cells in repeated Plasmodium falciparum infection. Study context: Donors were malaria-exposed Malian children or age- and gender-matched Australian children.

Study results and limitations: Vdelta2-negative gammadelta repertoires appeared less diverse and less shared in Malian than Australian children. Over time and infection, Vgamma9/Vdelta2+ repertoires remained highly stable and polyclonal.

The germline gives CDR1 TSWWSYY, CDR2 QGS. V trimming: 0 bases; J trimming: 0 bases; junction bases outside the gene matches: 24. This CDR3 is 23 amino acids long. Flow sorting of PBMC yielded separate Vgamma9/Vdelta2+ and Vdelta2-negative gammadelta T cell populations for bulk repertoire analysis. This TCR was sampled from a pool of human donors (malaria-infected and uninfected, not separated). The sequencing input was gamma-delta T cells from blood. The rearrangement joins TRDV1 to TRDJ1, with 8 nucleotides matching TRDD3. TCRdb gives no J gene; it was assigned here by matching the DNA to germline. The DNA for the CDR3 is TGTGCTCTTGGGGAACTAATAGGGATACGTGTACACATCCCTCCCTACTACACCGATAAACTCATCTTT. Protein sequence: CALGELIGIRVHIPPYYTDKLIF.